This T cell receptor beta chain was sequenced in a study of CD4 T cells in relation to SARS-CoV-2 and coronaviruses. The wider study: Convalescent patients had median age roughly 38 years, range about 20 to 80. The HLA restriction of the shared crossreactive spike epitopes was mapped.

Details on this clone: Its antigen remains unidentified.

Study-wide results and caveats: Crossreactivity was assessed only for spike protein, not other viral proteins.

TCRdb's table, derived via immunoSEQ multiplex PCR, lists solely in-frame clones and lacks some. The table lists approximately 50,000 clones, about 90% of them singletons. From germline, CDR1 is MNHEY and CDR2 SVGAGI. V was clipped by 8 bases and J by 0 bases, with 14 bases between them. The CDR3 sequence is 14 residues long. CD4 enrichment then naive enrichment separated naive from memory CD4+ cells. Sequenced input: naive CD4+ T cells from PBMCs. Subset indicated: naive CD4+ T cells isolated by negative enrichment. The sequence came from an adult with COVID-19. V and J are TRBV6-5 and TRBJ2-7, with D maybe TRBD1 (5 bases). DNA for the CDR3: TGTGCCAGCTCCAGGGCGTCGAGCTCCTACGAGCAGTACTTC. This codes for CASSRASSSYEQYF.